This T cell receptor (beta chain) came from a study of T cell responses to AZD1222 COVID-19 vaccine. Assay used: immunoSEQ multiplex PCR; TCRdb lists only in-frame clones, some missing. The sample has about 100,000 clones; roughly 90% are singletons. V lost 5 bases and J 0 bases, leaving 8 bases between the germline ends. The CDR3 runs 13 residues. Germline V gives CDR1 KGHSH, CDR2 LQKENI. The chain has TRBV18 and TRBJ2-7, with unresolved D. The receptor was derived from an adult who received the AZD1222 COVID-19 vaccine. The specimen was peripheral blood, collected 28 days after the second AZD1222 dose. The CDR3 protein is CASSKADSYEQYF. CDR3 in DNA: TGTGCCAGCTCAAAGGCAGACTCCTACGAGCAGTACTTC.